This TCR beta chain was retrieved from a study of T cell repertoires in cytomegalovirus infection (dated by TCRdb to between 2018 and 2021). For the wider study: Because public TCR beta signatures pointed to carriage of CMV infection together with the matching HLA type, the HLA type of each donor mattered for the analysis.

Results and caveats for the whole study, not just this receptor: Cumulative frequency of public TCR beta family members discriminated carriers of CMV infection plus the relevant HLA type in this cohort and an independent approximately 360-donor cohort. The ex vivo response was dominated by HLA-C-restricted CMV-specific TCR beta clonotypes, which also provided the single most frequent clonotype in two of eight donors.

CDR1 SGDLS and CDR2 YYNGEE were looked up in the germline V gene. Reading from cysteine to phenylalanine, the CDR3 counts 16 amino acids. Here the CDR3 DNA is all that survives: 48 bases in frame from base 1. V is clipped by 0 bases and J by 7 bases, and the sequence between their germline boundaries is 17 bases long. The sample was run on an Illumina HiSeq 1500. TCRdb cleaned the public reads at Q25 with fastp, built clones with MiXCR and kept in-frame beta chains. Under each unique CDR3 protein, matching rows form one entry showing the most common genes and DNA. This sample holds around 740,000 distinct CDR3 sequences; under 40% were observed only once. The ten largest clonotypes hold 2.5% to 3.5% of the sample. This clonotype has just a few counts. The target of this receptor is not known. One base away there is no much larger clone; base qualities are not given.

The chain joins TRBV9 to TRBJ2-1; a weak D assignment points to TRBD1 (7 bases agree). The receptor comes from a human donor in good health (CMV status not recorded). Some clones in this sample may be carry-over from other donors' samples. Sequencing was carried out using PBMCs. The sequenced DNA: TGTGCCAGCAGCGTAGACGCAGGGGGGTTCTCGAATGAGCAGTTCTTC. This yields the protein CASSVDAGGFSNEQFF.